Listed below are T cell receptor beta chains from one sample, sequenced in a study of CD8+ T cells in alopecia areata. Assay used: immunoSEQ multiplex PCR; TCRdb lists only in-frame clones, some missing. The table includes about 130,000 clones, approximately 48% detected once. Material: CD8+ T cells sorted from blood, obtained at week 0. Receptor source: a human donor with alopecia areata. The CDR3 runs from the conserved cysteine through the conserved F or W. A D gene is named only where the DNA matches it firmly. Clone size is given for some rows only: seen once, a few or many times, or a class if the clone is expanded.

NA TRBJ1-1 NA TRBV6-5 CASTTYAGRETEAFF TGTGCCAGCACGACGTATGCGGGGCGGGAAACTGAAGCTTTCTTT
NA TRBJ2-2 NA TRBV29-1 CSVELLGNEVSGELFF TGCAGCGTTGAACTCTTGGGGAATGAGGTGTCCGGGGAGCTGTTTTTT
TRBD1 TRBJ1-2 NA TRBV4-3 CASSQDPWDSYGYTF TGCGCCAGCAGCCAAGATCCCTGGGACAGCTATGGCTACACCTTC
NA TRBJ2-7 NA TRBV5-6 CASSARLSYEQYF TGTGCCAGCAGCGCGCGGCTCTCCTACGAGCAGTACTTC
NA TRBJ1-3 few TRBV9 CASSVASDSEPIYF TGTGCCAGCAGCGTAGCTAGCGACAGCGAGCCCATATATTTT
NA TRBJ1-5 NA TRBV7-9 CASSQGGGNQPQHF TGTGCCAGCAGCCAGGGAGGGGGGAATCAGCCCCAGCATTTT
NA TRBJ1-1 NA TRBV5-6 CAAGYMSTGNTEAFF TGTGCCGCAGGGTATATGTCCACAGGGAACACTGAAGCTTTCTTT
NA TRBJ1-2 NA TRBV10-3 CAISGGTGNYGYTF TGTGCCATCAGTGGGGGGACGGGTAACTATGGCTACACCTTC
TRBD1 TRBJ1-2 few TRBV27 CASSTHGTVGSNYGYTF TGTGCCAGCAGTACCCACGGGACAGTTGGGTCTAACTATGGCTACACCTTC
NA TRBJ2-3 NA TRBV7-9 CASSLRGADTQYF TGTGCCAGCAGCTTAAGAGGAGCAGATACGCAGTATTTT
TRBD1 TRBJ2-1 NA TRBV6-5 CASSFGQGTGEQFF TGTGCCAGCAGTTTCGGACAGGGAACAGGGGAGCAGTTCTTC
NA TRBJ2-2 NA TRBV27 CASSFGTTGELFF TGTGCCAGCAGTTTCGGAACGACCGGGGAGCTGTTTTTT
NA TRBJ2-5 NA TRBV15 CATSRAGWQETQYF TGTGCCACCAGCAGAGCAGGGTGGCAAGAGACCCAGTACTTC
NA TRBJ1-2 NA TRBV6-5 CASSPGWLDGYTF TGTGCCAGCAGCCCCGGGTGGCTTGATGGCTACACCTTC
NA TRBJ2-1 NA TRBV27 CASSSNRRLDLSTTVTYNEQFF TGTGCCAGCAGTTCGAACCGACGACTAGACCTATCTACCACTGTCACATACAATGAGCAGTTCTTC
NA TRBJ2-7 NA TRBV6-1 CASSEQIIYEQYF TGTGCCAGCAGTGAACAGATTATCTACGAGCAGTACTTC
NA TRBJ2-7 few TRBV4-3 CASSQDSGESYEQYF TGCGCCAGCAGCCAAGATTCCGGAGAGAGCTACGAGCAGTACTTC
NA TRBJ2-2 NA TRBV5-1 CASQAPTGELFF TGCGCCAGCCAGGCCCCTACCGGGGAGCTGTTTTTT
NA TRBJ2-3 NA TRBV5-1 CASSLVSHGFPDTQYF TGCGCCAGCAGCTTGGTTTCTCATGGTTTCCCAGATACGCAGTATTTT
NA TRBJ1-3 NA TRBV29-1 CSVEHRDTGNTIYF TGCAGCGTTGAACACCGGGATACTGGAAACACCATATATTTT
NA TRBJ2-7 NA TRBV6-6 CASRDGDGSYEQYF TGTGCCAGCAGAGATGGGGACGGTTCCTACGAGCAGTACTTC
NA TRBJ2-1 NA TRBV13 CASSSGTHINEQFF TGTGCCAGCAGCTCCGGGACTCATATCAATGAGCAGTTCTTC
TRBD2 TRBJ2-1 NA TRBV27 CASSLIRGGFNNEQFF TGTGCCAGCAGTTTAATTCGGGGGGGCTTCAACAATGAGCAGTTCTTC
TRBD1 TRBJ2-5 NA TRBV15 CATSTNRGETQYF TGTGCCACCAGCACGAACAGGGGGGAGACCCAGTACTTC
TRBD1 TRBJ2-7 NA TRBV7-8 CASSLYPGQGDYEQYF TGTGCCAGCAGCTTATACCCGGGACAGGGGGACTACGAGCAGTACTTC
TRBD2 TRBJ2-5 NA TRBV29-1 CSVTGGDLQETQYF TGCAGCGTTACGGGGGGGGATCTTCAAGAGACCCAGTACTTC
NA TRBJ2-7 NA TRBV27 CASSSRTATYEQYF TGTGCCAGCAGTTCCCGGACAGCAACCTACGAGCAGTACTTC